This T cell receptor beta chain was sequenced during a study of radiotherapy plus CTLA-4 blockade in lung cancer. Overall study findings and caveats: Following radiotherapy plus ipilimumab, tumor-derived TCR clones expanded in the blood.

Libraries were prepared by immunoSEQ multiplex PCR; TCRdb keeps only in-frame clonotypes and omits some of them. The sample carries 43,000 or so clones, almost 65% recorded once. The study gave focal radiation plus ipilimumab CTLA-4 blockade to patients with chemo-refractory metastatic non-small-cell lung cancer. About this clone itself: What it recognizes is unknown.

CDR3 length: 15 amino acids. The trim removed 3 bases at V and 0 bases at J, leaving 6 bases unmatched. CDR1 is SGHRS and CDR2 is YFSETQ in the germline V gene. The receptor was isolated from a human donor with non-small cell lung cancer who had a partial response to radiotherapy plus ipilimumab. The chain couples TRBV5-1 to TRBJ2-7, with 7 bases matching TRBD2. This specimen consisted of peripheral blood, obtained from a patient treated with radiotherapy plus ipilimumab. The CDR3 region is CASSSGGANSYEQYF. The CDR3 region has the DNA TGCGCCAGCAGCTCGGGGGGAGCCAACTCCTACGAGCAGTACTTC.